What follows describes a single T cell receptor (beta chain). This sample was taken from a study of blood T cell repertoires in COVID-19. Germline lookup yields CDR1 SGHTA and CDR2 FQGNSA. V was cut by 1 base and J by 0 bases, with 9 bases left in between. This CDR3 region has 15 residues. Profiling relied on immunoSEQ multiplex PCR, and the TCRdb table lists in-frame clones only, not all of them. The sample holds about 360,000 clones, about 88% seen once. Sequencing used peripheral blood. The chain employs TRBV7-2 and TRBJ1-1, with no clear D. The source is a human donor in a cohort sampled during active COVID-19. Here the CDR3 reads CASSLGPGVNTEAFF. The DNA for the CDR3 is TGTGCCAGCAGCTTAGGGCCAGGTGTGAACACTGAAGCTTTCTTT.